A selection of T cell receptor beta chains follows, all from one sample in a study of cytomegalovirus exposure and HLA in healthy donors. The repertoire was sequenced with immunoSEQ multiplex PCR; TCRdb's copy has only in-frame clones and lacks some. Here the sample spans 85,000 to 95,000 clones, 74% being singletons. The sequencing input was PBMCs. All receptors derive from a man under 40 in good health and CMV-seropositive. Each CDR3 is given with its conserved first and last residue. Each record gives: V gene, clone size, J gene, D gene, CDR3 DNA, CDR3 protein. The D gene is left open where the match is weak. A clone size is listed for some rows: how often the clone was seen (once, few, many), or a class if it is expanded.

TRBV29-1	.	TRBJ2-1	.	TGCAGCGTGAAGGGACTGGGATACAATGAGCAGTTCTTC	CSVKGLGYNEQFF
TRBV5-6	.	TRBJ2-7	TRBD1	TGTGCCAGCAGCTTGGAGGGGACAGGGCGCTACGAGCAGTACTTC	CASSLEGTGRYEQYF
TRBV5-1	.	TRBJ1-1	.	TGCGCCAGCAGCCAATCGTACAGCGGAAACACTGAAGCTTTCTTT	CASSQSYSGNTEAFF
TRBV29-1	.	TRBJ1-1	.	TGCAGCGTTGAAAGTCGGGGGGCTTTCTTT	CSVESRGAFF
TRBV5-4	.	TRBJ2-2	TRBD2	TGTGCCAGCAGGGGACTAGCGGGGGACAACACCGGGGAGCTGTTTTTT	CASRGLAGDNTGELFF
TRBV6-6	.	TRBJ2-5	.	TGTGCCAGCATCGGACTACCCTTAGCAGAGACCCAGTACTTC	CASIGLPLAETQYF
TRBV4-1	.	TRBJ1-4	TRBD1	TGCGCCAGCAGCCCCCGGGACAGGGCTCTTGCAACTAATGAAAAACTGTTTTTT	CASSPRDRALATNEKLFF
TRBV4-1	.	TRBJ1-1	.	TGCGCCAGCAGCATAAGAGGGACTGAAGCTTTCTTT	CASSIRGTEAFF
TRBV11-2	few	TRBJ2-3	.	TGTGCCAGCAGCCGTTTCACAGATACGCAGTATTTT	CASSRFTDTQYF
TRBV9	.	TRBJ2-1	.	TGTGCCAGCAGCGTCCGGGACAATGAGCAGTTCTTC	CASSVRDNEQFF
TRBV27	once	TRBJ2-7	.	TGTGCCAGCAGTCCAAACAGGGCCTACGAGCAGTACTTC	CASSPNRAYEQYF
TRBV9	.	TRBJ2-1	TRBD2	TGTGCCAGCAGCGTAGCCGGCGGGAGATACAATGAGCAGTTCTTC	CASSVAGGRYNEQFF
TRBV4-2	once	TRBJ2-5	TRBD1	TGTGCCAGCAGCCAAGACGACAGGGTTCAAGAGACCCAGTACTTC	CASSQDDRVQETQYF
TRBV29-1	once	TRBJ2-7	.	TGCAGCGTTGCCCTAGGGGCGAGCTCCTACGAGCAGTACTTC	CSVALGASSYEQYF
TRBV6-6	.	TRBJ2-2	TRBD2	TGTGCCAGCAGGGTGAGCGGGAGTACCGGGGAGCTGTTTTTT	CASRVSGSTGELFF
TRBV5-1	.	TRBJ1-5	.	TGCGCCAGCAGCCTTGGGGCAGTTAATAGCAATCAGCCCCAGCATTTT	CASSLGAVNSNQPQHF
TRBV2	once	TRBJ2-5	TRBD1	TGTGCCAGCGGGGACACAGGGGGCAAAGAGACCCAGTACTTC	CASGDTGGKETQYF
TRBV4-1	.	TRBJ2-5	TRBD2	TGCGCCAGCAGCCAAGGGCCGCGCGCGGGGGGCCAAGAGACCCAGTACTTC	CASSQGPRAGGQETQYF
TRBV27	.	TRBJ2-7	TRBD2	TGTGCCAGCAGTTTCCTAGCGGGAGAAGGGACCTACGAGCAGTACTTC	CASSFLAGEGTYEQYF
TRBV6-6	.	TRBJ2-1	.	TGTGCCAGCAGTTACCCGGCTAGCGACAATGAGCAGTTCTTC	CASSYPASDNEQFF
TRBV6-1	.	TRBJ1-5	.	TGTGCCAGCAGTGAGGGAAGGACTAACAATCAGCCCCAGCATTTT	CASSEGRTNNQPQHF
TRBV9	.	TRBJ1-1	TRBD1	TGTGCCAGCAGCGCCCGGGACAGCCGGACGGGCACTGAAGCTTTCTTT	CASSARDSRTGTEAFF
TRBV28	.	TRBJ1-5	.	TGTGCCAGCAAGAGTAGCAATCAGCCCCAGCATTTT	CASKSSNQPQHF
TRBV15	.	TRBJ2-7	.	TGTGCCACCAGCAGAGATTGGCCCTACGAGCAGTACTTC	CATSRDWPYEQYF
TRBV30	.	TRBJ2-5	TRBD1	TGTGCCTGGAGTAGACAGGGGGAGACCCAGTACTTC	CAWSRQGETQYF